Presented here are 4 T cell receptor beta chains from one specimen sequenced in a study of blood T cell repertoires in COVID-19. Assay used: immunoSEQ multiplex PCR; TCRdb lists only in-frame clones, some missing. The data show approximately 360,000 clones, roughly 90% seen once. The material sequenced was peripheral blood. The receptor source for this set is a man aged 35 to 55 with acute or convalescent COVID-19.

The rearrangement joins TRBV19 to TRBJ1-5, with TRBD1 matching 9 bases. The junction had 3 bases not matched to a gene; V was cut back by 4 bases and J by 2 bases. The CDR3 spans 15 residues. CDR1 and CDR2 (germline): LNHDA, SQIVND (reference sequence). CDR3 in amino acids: CASSKDRGGNQPQHF. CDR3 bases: TGTGCCAGTAGTAAGGACAGGGGAGGCAATCAGCCCCAGCATTTT. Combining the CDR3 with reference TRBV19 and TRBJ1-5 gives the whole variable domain DGGITQSPKYLFRKEGQNVTLSCEQNLNHDAMYWYRQDPGQGLRLIYYSQIVNDFQKGDIAEGYSVSREKKESFPLTVTSAQKNPTAFYLCASSKDRGGNQPQHFGDGTRLSIL.

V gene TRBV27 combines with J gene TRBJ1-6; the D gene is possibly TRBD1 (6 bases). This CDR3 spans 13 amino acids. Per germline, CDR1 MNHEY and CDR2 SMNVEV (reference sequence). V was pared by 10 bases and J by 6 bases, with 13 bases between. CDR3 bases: TGTGCCACTCAGGACAGACCTAATTCACCCCTCCACTTT. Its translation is CATQDRPNSPLHF.

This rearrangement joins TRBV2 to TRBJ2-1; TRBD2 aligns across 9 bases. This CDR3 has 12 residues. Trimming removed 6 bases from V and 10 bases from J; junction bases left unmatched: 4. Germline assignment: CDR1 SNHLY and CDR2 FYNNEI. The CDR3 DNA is TGTGCCAGCAGAGCCGGACTAGCGGAGCAGTTCTTC. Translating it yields CASRAGLAEQFF.

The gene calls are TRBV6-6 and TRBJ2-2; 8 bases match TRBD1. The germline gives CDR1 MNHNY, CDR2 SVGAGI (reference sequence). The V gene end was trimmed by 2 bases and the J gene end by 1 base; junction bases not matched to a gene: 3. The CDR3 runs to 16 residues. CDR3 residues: CASSYLGQGNTGELFF. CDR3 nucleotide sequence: TGTGCCAGCAGTTACCTTGGACAGGGGAACACCGGGGAGCTGTTTTTT.